This is a list of T cell receptor beta chains from one sample in a study of OX40 agonist ivuxolimab in advanced cancers. TCRdb's copy holds only in-frame clones and misses some; the assay was immunoSEQ multiplex PCR. The table lists 150,000 to 170,000 clones, 94% of them singletons. Sequencing used CD4+ or CD8+ T cells sorted from blood, obtained in a trial of the OX40 agonist ivuxolimab. The receptors were sampled from an adult with an advanced solid tumor such as melanoma, head and neck, liver or kidney cancer. Each CDR3 is given with its conserved first and last residue. D genes are given only for firm matches. Some rows mark clone size as missing; the rest say once, few, many or name a class of expanded clone.

D gene | J gene | V gene | clone size | CDR3 protein | CDR3 DNA
. | TRBJ1-4 | TRBV2 | once | CASRGSNEKLFF | TGTGCCAGCAGGGGTTCTAATGAAAAACTGTTTTTT
. | TRBJ2-7 | TRBV27 | . | CASSLADPYEQYF | TGTGCCAGCAGTTTAGCGGACCCCTACGAGCAGTACTTC
. | TRBJ2-7 | TRBV27 | . | CASSSWPDSVEQYF | TGTGCCAGCAGCTCTTGGCCGGACAGTGTCGAGCAGTACTTC
. | TRBJ2-5 | TRBV28 | once | CASSHRGGGETQYF | TGTGCCAGCAGTCACAGGGGAGGTGGAGAGACCCAGTACTTC
. | TRBJ2-7 | TRBV5-1 | . | CASSLDGKGYEQYF | TGCGCCAGCAGCCTGGACGGGAAGGGATACGAGCAGTACTTC
. | TRBJ2-2 | TRBV7-7 | . | CASSLVGGDTGELFF | TGTGCCAGCAGCTTAGTCGGAGGGGACACCGGGGAGCTGTTTTTT
TRBD1 | TRBJ1-2 | TRBV25-1 | . | CASSDFRQGGGGYTF | TGTGCCAGCAGTGATTTCCGACAGGGGGGCGGTGGCTACACCTTC
. | TRBJ2-7 | TRBV4-3 | . | CASSQQTAGPYEQYF | TGCGCCAGCAGCCAGCAGACCGCAGGGCCCTACGAGCAGTACTTC
. | TRBJ1-4 | TRBV19 | . | CASKSRGSGEKLFF | TGTGCCTCAAAATCCCGGGGATCGGGTGAAAAACTGTTTTTT
TRBD1 | TRBJ2-1 | TRBV7-2 | . | CASSSLDRGFGYEQFF | TGTGCCAGCAGCTCGCTTGACAGGGGGTTTGGCTATGAGCAGTTCTTC
. | TRBJ1-4 | TRBV16 | . | CASAGVDTTNEKLFF | TGTGCCAGCGCGGGGGTGGATACAACTAATGAAAAACTGTTTTTT
. | TRBJ1-1 | TRBV5-6 | . | CASSLGAGQNTEAFF | TGTGCCAGCAGCTTGGGGGCAGGGCAGAACACTGAAGCTTTCTTT
. | TRBJ1-3 | TRBV30 | . | CAWSVMSGFRDTIYF | TGTGCCTGGAGTGTGATGTCCGGGTTTAGGGACACCATATATTTT
TRBD1 | TRBJ1-1 | TRBV28 | . | CASSWTGLNTEAFF | TGTGCCAGCAGTTGGACAGGGTTGAACACTGAAGCTTTCTTT
TRBD1 | TRBJ2-2 | TRBV28 | . | CAGRTGGYTGELFF | TGTGCCGGCCGGACAGGGGGTTACACCGGGGAGCTGTTTTTT
. | TRBJ2-2 | TRBV4-3 | . | CASSQAYRTANTGELFF | TGCGCCAGCAGCCAAGCTTACAGAACCGCGAACACCGGGGAGCTGTTTTTT
. | TRBJ2-5 | TRBV5-6 | . | CASSLVGRGETQYF | TGTGCCAGCAGCTTGGTGGGGAGGGGGGAGACCCAGTACTTC
. | TRBJ1-3 | TRBV21-1 | once | CASSKRAQGARGNTIYF | TGTGCCAGCAGCAAAAGGGCCCAGGGGGCGAGGGGAAACACCATATATTTT
TRBD2 | TRBJ2-1 | TRBV11-3 | . | CASSLASKRDYNEQFF | TGTGCCAGCAGCTTAGCGTCCAAGCGGGACTACAATGAGCAGTTCTTC
. | TRBJ1-3 | TRBV5-4 | . | CASSWYSGNTIYF | TGTGCCAGCAGCTGGTACTCTGGAAACACCATATATTTT
. | TRBJ1-1 | TRBV7-2 | once | CASSLNRADTEAFF | TGTGCCAGCAGCTTAAACAGGGCGGACACTGAAGCTTTCTTT
. | TRBJ1-5 | TRBV7-2 | . | CASSLVVGSGNQPQHF | TGTGCCAGCAGCTTAGTGGTAGGGTCGGGCAATCAGCCCCAGCATTTT